The sequence of this T cell receptor (beta chain) was determined in a study of human T cells and chemical hapten exposure. About the research overall: Patients had diphenylcyclopropenone applied to the scalp weekly throughout the approximately 26-week study. Patients were mainly female, each with alopecia areata, totalis or universalis.

Trimming stripped 4 bases from V and 6 bases from J, with 7 bases between. CDR3 size: 12 residues. Germline V gene lookup returns CDR1 SNHLY and CDR2 FYNNEI. Concerning this clonotype itself: What it binds is not known.

Each CDR3 protein is one row after TCRdb ran MiXCR on the RACE reads. The table has 180,000 or so distinct CDR3 sequences, around 23% seen once. Study-wide findings and caveats: Alopecia affected the donors, so their immune response may differ from healthy people's. Counts of TCRs above 1 in 1000 frequency stayed unchanged with DPC sensitization.

The time point was: patch test 3, about 24 weeks after DPC sensitization. The treatment was: therapeutic diphenylcyclopropenone sensitization with weekly scalp DPC. This sequence joins TRBV2 and TRBJ2-1; D possibly corresponds to TRBD2 (6 bases). This TCR was sampled from a woman aged 40 to 50 with alopecia areata. Some clones in this sample may be carry-over from other donors' samples. The material sequenced was whole blood, taken in connection with sensitization to the hapten diphenylcyclopropenone (DPC). CDR3 loop: CASSGDSNEQFF. Written as DNA, the CDR3 is TGTGCCAGCAGTGGGGACTCCAATGAGCAGTTCTTC.